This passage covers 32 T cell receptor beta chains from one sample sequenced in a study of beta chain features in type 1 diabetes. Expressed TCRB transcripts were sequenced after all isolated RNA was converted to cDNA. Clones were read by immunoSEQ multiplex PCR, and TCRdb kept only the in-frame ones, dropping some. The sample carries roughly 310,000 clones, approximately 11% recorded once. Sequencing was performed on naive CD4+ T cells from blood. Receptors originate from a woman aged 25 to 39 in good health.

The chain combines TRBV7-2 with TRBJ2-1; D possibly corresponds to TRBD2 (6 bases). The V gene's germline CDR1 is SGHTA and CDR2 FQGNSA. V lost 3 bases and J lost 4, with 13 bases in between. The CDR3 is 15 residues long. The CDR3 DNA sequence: TGTGCCAGCAGCTTGATCGGGGAGGTTTACAATGAGCAGTTCTTC. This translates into CASSLIGEVYNEQFF.

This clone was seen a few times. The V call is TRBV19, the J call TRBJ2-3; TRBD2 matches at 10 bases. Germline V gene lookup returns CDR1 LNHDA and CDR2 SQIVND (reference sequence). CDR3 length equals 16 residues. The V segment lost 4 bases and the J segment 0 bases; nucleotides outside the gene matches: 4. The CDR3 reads CASSKPGLASTDTQYF. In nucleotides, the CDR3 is TGTGCCAGTAGTAAACCGGGACTAGCGAGCACAGATACGCAGTATTTT. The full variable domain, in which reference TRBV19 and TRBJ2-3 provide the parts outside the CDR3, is DGGITQSPKYLFRKEGQNVTLSCEQNLNHDAMYWYRQDPGQGLRLIYYSQIVNDFQKGDIAEGYSVSREKKESFPLTVTSAQKNPTAFYLCASSKPGLASTDTQYFGPGTRLTVL.

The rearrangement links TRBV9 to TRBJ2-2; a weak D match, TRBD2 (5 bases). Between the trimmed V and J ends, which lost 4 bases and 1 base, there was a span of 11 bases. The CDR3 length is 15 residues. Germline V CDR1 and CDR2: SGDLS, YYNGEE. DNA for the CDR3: TGTGCCAGCAGCCAAACGGCGGGGAACACCGGGGAGCTGTTTTTT. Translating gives CASSQTAGNTGELFF.

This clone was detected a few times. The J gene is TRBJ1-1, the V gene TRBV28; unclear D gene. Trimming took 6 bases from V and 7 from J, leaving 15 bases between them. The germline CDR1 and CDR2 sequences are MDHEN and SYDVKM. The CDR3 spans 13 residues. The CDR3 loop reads CASSPPRHFEAFF. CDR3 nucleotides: TGTGCCAGCAGCCCACCCCGACATTTTGAAGCTTTCTTT. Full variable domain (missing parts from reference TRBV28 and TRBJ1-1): DVKVTQSSRYLVKRTGEKVFLECVQDMDHENMFWYRQDPGLGLRLIYFSYDVKMKEKGDIPEGYSVSREKKERFSLILESASTNQTSMYLCASSPPRHFEAFFGQGTRLTVV.

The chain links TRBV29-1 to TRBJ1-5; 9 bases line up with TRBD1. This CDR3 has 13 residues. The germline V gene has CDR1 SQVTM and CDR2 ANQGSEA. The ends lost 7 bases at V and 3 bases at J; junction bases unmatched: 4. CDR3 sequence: CSAGTGINQPQHF. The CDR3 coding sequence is TGCAGCGCCGGGACAGGGATCAATCAGCCCCAGCATTTT. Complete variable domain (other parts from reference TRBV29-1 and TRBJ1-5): SAVISQKPSRDICQRGTSLTIQCQVDSQVTMMFWYRQQPGQSLTLIATANQGSEATYESGFVIDKFPISRPNLTFSTLTVSNMSPEDSSIYLCSAGTGINQPQHFGDGTRLSIL.

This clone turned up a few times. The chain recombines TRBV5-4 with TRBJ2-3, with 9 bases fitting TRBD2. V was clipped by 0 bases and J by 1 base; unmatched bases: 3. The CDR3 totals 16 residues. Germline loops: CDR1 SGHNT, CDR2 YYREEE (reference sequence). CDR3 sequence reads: CASSLALAGRTDTQYF. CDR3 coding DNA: TGTGCCAGCAGCTTGGCTCTAGCGGGACGCACAGATACGCAGTATTTT.

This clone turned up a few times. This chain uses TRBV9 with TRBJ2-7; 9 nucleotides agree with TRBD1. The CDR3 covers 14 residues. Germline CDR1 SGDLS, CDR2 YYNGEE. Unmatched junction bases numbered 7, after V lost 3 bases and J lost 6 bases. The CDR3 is CASSDGQGSGEQYF. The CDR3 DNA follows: TGTGCCAGCAGCGACGGACAGGGGTCGGGCGAGCAGTACTTC. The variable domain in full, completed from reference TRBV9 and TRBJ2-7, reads DSGVTQTPKHLITATGQRVTLRCSPRSGDLSVYWYQQSLDQGLQFLIQYYNGEERAKGNILERFSAQQFPDLHSELNLSSLELGDSALYFCASSDGQGSGEQYFGPGTRLTVT.

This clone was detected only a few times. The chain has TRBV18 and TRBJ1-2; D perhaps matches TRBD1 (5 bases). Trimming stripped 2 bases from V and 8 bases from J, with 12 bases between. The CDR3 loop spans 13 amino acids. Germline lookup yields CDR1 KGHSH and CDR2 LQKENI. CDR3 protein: CASSPSVPGGYTF. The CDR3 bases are TGTGCCAGCTCACCAAGCGTTCCAGGGGGCTACACCTTC.

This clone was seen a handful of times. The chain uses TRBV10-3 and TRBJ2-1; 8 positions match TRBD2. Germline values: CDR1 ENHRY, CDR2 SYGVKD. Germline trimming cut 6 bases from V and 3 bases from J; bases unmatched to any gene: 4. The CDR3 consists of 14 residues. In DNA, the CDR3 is TGTGCCATCAGGGGAGCGGGGGACTACAATGAGCAGTTCTTC. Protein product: CAIRGAGDYNEQFF.

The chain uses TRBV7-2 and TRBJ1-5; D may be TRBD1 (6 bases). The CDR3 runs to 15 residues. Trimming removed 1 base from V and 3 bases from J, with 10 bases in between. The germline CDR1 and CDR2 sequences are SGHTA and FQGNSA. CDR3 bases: TGTGCCAGCAGCTTAGACGGGGGGCCCAATCAGCCCCAGCATTTT. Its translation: CASSLDGGPNQPQHF.

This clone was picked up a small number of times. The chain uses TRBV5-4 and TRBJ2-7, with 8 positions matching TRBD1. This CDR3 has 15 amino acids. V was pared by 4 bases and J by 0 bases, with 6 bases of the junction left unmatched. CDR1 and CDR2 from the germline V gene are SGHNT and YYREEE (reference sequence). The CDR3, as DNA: TGTGCCAGCAGCCCGGTTGGACAGGGCTCCTACGAGCAGTACTTC. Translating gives CASSPVGQGSYEQYF.

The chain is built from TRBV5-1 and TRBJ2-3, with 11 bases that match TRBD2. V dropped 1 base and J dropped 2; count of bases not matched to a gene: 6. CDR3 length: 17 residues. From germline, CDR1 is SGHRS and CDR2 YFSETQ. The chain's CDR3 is CASSLPETSGTTDTQYF. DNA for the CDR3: TGCGCCAGCAGCTTGCCCGAGACTAGCGGGACCACAGATACGCAGTATTTT.

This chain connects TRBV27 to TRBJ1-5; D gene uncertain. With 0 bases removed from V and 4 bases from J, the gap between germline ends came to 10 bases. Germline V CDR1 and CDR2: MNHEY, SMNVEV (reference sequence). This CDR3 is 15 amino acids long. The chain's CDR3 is CASSLSRLANQPQHF. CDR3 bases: TGTGCCAGCAGTTTATCCCGGCTAGCAAATCAGCCCCAGCATTTT.

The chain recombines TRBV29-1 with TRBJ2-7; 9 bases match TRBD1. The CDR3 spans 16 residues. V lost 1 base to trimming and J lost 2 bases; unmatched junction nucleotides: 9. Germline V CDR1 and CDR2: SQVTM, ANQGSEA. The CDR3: CSVEGTGTGLAYEQYF. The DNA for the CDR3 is TGCAGCGTTGAAGGTACCGGGACAGGGTTAGCCTACGAGCAGTACTTC.

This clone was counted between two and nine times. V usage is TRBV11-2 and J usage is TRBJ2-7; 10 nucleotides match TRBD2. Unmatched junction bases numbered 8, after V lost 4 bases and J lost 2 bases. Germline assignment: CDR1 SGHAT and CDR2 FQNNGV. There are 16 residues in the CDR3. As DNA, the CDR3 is TGTGCCAGCAGCTCCCGAAATAGCGGGAGGACCTACGAGCAGTACTTC. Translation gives CASSSRNSGRTYEQYF.

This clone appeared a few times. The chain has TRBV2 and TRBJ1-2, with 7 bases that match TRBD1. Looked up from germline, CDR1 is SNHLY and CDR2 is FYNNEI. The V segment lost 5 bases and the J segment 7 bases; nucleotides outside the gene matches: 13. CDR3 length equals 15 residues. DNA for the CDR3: TGTGCCAGCAGTACACCGACAGGGAGTAGTGGTGGCTACACCTTC. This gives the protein CASSTPTGSSGGYTF.

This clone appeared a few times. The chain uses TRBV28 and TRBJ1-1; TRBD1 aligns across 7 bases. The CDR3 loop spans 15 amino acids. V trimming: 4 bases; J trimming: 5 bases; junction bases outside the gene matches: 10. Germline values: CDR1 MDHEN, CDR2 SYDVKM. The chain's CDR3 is CASSSGATGITEAFF. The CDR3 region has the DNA TGTGCCAGCAGTTCCGGCGCGACAGGGATAACTGAAGCTTTCTTT.

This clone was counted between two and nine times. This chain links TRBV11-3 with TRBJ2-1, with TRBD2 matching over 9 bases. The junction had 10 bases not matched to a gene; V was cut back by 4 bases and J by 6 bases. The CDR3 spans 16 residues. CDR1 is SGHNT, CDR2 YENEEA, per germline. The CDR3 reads CASSSVSGRGGNEQFF. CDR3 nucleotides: TGTGCCAGCAGCTCCGTTAGCGGGAGAGGTGGCAATGAGCAGTTCTTC.

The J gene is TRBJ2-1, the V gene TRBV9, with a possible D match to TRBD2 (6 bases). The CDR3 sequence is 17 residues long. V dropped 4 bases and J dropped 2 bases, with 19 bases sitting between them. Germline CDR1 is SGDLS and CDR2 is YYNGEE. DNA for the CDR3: TGTGCCAGCAGCTCCCGTCGGGGCGGGAAGACCTACAATGAGCAGTTCTTC. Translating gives CASSSRRGGKTYNEQFF.

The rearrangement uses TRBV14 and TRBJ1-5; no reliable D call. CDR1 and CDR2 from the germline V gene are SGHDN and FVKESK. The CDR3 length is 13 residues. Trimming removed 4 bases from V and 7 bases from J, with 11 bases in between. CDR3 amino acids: CASSPSTGQPQHF. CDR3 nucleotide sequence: TGTGCCAGCAGCCCGAGTACGGGGCAGCCCCAGCATTTT.

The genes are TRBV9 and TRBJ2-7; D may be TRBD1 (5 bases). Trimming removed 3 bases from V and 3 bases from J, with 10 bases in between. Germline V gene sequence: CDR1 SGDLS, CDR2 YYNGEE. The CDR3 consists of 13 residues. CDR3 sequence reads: CASSAQTDYEQYF. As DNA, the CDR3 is TGTGCCAGCAGCGCCCAGACAGACTACGAGCAGTACTTC.

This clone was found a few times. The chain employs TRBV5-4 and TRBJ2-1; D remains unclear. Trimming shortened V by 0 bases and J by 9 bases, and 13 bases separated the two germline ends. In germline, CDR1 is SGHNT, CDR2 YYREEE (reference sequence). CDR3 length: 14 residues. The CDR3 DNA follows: TGTGCCAGCAGCTTGGCCGCGCCTTTCTCTGAGCAGTTCTTC. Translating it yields CASSLAAPFSEQFF.

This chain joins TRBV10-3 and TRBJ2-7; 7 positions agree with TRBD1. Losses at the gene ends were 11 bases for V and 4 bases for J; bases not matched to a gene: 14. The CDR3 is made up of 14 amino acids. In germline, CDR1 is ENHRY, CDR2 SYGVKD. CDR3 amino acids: CAHLLQGSFYEQYF. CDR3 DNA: TGTGCCCATCTCCTACAGGGGTCGTTTTACGAGCAGTACTTC.

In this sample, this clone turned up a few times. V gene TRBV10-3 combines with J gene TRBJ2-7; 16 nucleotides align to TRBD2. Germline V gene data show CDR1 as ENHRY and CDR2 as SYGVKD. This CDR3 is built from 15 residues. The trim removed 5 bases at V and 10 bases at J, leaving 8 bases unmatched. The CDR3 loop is CAISKDGTSGRDQYF. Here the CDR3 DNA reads TGTGCCATCAGTAAAGACGGGACTAGCGGGAGGGATCAGTACTTC.

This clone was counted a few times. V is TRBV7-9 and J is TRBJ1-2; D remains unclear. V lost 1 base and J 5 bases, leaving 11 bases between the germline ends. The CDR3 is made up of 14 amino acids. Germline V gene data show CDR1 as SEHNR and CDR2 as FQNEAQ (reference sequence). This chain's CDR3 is CASSLEAGAYGYTF. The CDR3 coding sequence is TGTGCCAGCAGCTTAGAGGCGGGAGCTTATGGCTACACCTTC. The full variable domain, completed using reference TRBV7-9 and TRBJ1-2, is DTGVSQNPRHKITKRGQNVTFRCDPISEHNRLYWYRQTLGQGPEFLTYFQNEAQLEKSRLLSDRFSAERPKGSFSTLEIQRTEQGDSAMYLCASSLEAGAYGYTFGSGTRLTVV.

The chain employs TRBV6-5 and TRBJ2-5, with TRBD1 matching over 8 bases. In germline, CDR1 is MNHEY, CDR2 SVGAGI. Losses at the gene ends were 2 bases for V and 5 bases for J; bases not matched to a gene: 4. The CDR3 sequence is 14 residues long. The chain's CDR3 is CASSYQTGVETQYF. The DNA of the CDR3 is TGTGCCAGCAGTTACCAGACAGGGGTGGAGACCCAGTACTTC.

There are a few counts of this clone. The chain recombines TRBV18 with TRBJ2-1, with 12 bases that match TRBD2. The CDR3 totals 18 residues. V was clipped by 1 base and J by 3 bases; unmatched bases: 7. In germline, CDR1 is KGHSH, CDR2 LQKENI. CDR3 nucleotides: TGTGCCAGCTCACCACTTCCTAGCGGGAGGGCAGACTACAATGAGCAGTTCTTC. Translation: CASSPLPSGRADYNEQFF.

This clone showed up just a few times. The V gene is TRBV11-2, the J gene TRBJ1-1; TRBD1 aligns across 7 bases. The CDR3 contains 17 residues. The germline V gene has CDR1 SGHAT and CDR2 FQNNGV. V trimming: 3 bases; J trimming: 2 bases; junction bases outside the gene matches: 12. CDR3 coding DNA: TGTGCCAGCAGCTTGGGACAGCGGGTACTTCGTAACACTGAAGCTTTCTTT. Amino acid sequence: CASSLGQRVLRNTEAFF.

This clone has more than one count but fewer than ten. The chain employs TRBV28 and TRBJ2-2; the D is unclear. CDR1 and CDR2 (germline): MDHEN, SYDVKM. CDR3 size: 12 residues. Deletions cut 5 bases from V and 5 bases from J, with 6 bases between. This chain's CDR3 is CASSLRTGELFF. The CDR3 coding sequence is TGTGCCAGCAGTCTCAGGACCGGGGAGCTGTTTTTT.

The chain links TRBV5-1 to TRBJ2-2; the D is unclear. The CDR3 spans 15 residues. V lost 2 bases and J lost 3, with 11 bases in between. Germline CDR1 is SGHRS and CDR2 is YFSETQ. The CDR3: CASSFELRDTGELFF. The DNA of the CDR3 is TGCGCCAGCAGCTTTGAACTCCGGGACACCGGGGAGCTGTTTTTT.

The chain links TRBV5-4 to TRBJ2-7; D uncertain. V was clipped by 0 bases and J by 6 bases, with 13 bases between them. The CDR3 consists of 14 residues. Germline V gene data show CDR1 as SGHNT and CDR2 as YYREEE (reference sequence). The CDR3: CASSLDAARGEQYF. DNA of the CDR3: TGTGCCAGCAGCTTGGACGCGGCGCGCGGCGAGCAGTACTTC.

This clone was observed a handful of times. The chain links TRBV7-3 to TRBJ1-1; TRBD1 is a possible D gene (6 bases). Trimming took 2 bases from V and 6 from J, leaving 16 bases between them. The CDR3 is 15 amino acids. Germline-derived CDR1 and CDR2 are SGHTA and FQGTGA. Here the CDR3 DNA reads TGTGCCAGCAGCTTAGAGGCTGGGGGCACCTCTGAAGCTTTCTTT. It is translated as CASSLEAGGTSEAFF.